The table lists the clone carrying this TCR beta chain with a few counts. These data originate in a study of blood T cells in healthy people across ages. CDR1 and CDR2 (germline): LNHNV, YYDKDF (reference sequence). V shed 3 bases, J shed 6 bases, and the junction held 6 bases outside the gene matches. The CDR3 is 14 residues long. The use of a sample-barcoded 5' primer and a J-beta primer mix characterized a second PCR of 7 to 11 cycles. A single record per CDR3 protein comes from TCRdb applying MiXCR to the 5' RACE reads. The table records fewer than 2 million distinct CDR3 sequences, around 42% of them present only once.

The TCR sequence derives from a human donor in good health. The source material was blood. The chain couples TRBV15 to TRBJ1-2; TRBD1 matches 8 bases. The CDR3 loop is CATSREGQAHGYTF. In DNA form, the CDR3 reads TGTGCCACCAGCAGGGAGGGACAGGCACATGGCTACACCTTC. Variable domain in full (rest from reference TRBV15 and TRBJ1-2): DAMVIQNPRYQVTQFGKPVTLSCSQTLNHNVMYWYQQKSSQAPKLLFHYYDKDFNNEADTPDNFQSRRPNTSFCFLDIRSPGLGDTAMYLCATSREGQAHGYTFGSGTRLTVV.